The entry that follows covers one TCR beta chain sequence. Its target is not known. The same CDR3 can be traced to other DNA sequences in this sample. V was pared by 4 bases and J by 4 bases, with 11 bases between. The CDR3 loop spans 13 amino acids. Germline CDR1 SQVTM, CDR2 ANQGSEA. The authors took one heparinised blood draw, averaging approximately 0.12 L, from each donor. Sorting based on CD45RO/CCR7/CD25/CD127/CD95/CD27 separated CD4+ naive, central memory, regulatory and stem cell-like memory cells. This entry belongs to a study of beta chain features in type 1 diabetes. The authors reverse transcribed all of the isolated RNA, so sequencing captured expressed TCRB transcripts. Clones were sequenced by immunoSEQ multiplex PCR, and TCRdb holds only the in-frame ones, with some missing. The data contain around 600,000 clones, roughly an eighth of them singletons. Regarding the study as a whole: More deletions and fewer insertions at VDJ junctions were found in patients with type 1 diabetes. In all four CD4+ subsets, TCRB CDR3 length was significantly, moderately reduced in type 1 diabetes. High-TCR-expressing cells could be over-represented by cDNA sequencing.

The sample taken for sequencing was naive CD4+ T cells from blood. The gene calls are TRBV29-1 and TRBJ1-5; possibly TRBD1 for D (6 bases). The TCR sequence derives from a man aged 25 to 40 with type 1 diabetes. The CDR3 spells CSVAGQINQPQHF. CDR3 nucleotide sequence: TGCAGCGTTGCCGGACAGATAAATCAGCCCCAGCATTTT.